This T cell receptor (beta chain) appears in the sequencing data of a study of regulatory T cells in long-lasting Graves disease. Study-wide results and limits: Persistent Graves' cases showed lower TCR diversity than newly diagnosed cases. Persistent disease samples used TRBV28, TRBJ1-2 and TRBJ2-5 preferentially.

CDR1 is SGHTS, CDR2 YDEGEE, per germline. The CDR3 sequence is 12 residues long. V dropped 1 base and J dropped 4 bases, with 3 bases sitting between them. A remark on this clonotype: The antigen is not known.

TCR beta libraries were built with iRepertoire HTBI primers and Arm-PCR of CDR3 regions. In TCRdb, the multiplex PCR reads were re-called with MiXCR into one record per CDR3 protein. The table shows some 440,000 distinct CDR3 sequences, with under 25% occurring only once. As to time point: persistent/refractory GD, antithyroid drugs over 5 years with positive TRAb. PBMCs provided the RNA from which the TCR library was made. The specimen comprised peripheral blood mononuclear cells (PBMCs), sampled when the disease was refractory, from a patient treated with antithyroid drugs. J is TRBJ2-4 and V is TRBV5-8; D gene ambiguous. The TCR originated in a female donor with Graves disease. The CDR3 here is CASSLQKNIQYF. The CDR3 nucleotides are TGTGCCAGCAGCTTGCAAAAAAACATTCAGTACTTC. Using reference TRBV5-8 and TRBJ2-4 for the parts outside the CDR3, the full variable domain is EAGVTQSPTHLIKTRGQQATLRCSPISGHTSVYWYQQALGLGLQFLLWYDEGEERNRGNFPPRFSGRQFPNYSSELNVNALELEDSALYLCASSLQKNIQYFGAGTRLSVL.